This T cell receptor (beta chain) was retrieved from a study of T cell responses to AZD1222 COVID-19 vaccine. Study outcomes and limitations: Among AZD1222 vaccinees, only 5 to 7 were seropositive at baseline. Most donors were white British, females outnumbered males, and clonal diversity was possibly underestimated. Spike-specific TCR breadth and depth grew following two AZD1222 doses.

About this clone: Its antigen remains unidentified.

This CDR3 contains 14 residues. Germline CDR1 reads MGHDK; CDR2 reads SYGVNS. V lost 7 bases and J lost 11, with 23 bases in between. Clones were sequenced by immunoSEQ multiplex PCR, and TCRdb holds only the in-frame ones, with some missing. The sample includes under 140,000 clones, 92% of them seen just once. Material: peripheral blood, obtained on day 0 of AZD1222 vaccination. The receptor was derived from an adult in good health. The chain joins TRBV25-1 to TRBJ1-2; the D gene is possibly TRBD1 (5 bases). In DNA form, the CDR3 reads TGTGCCAGCAATCCAGGGTATCCTTCCTTGCCGTACACCTTC. This sequence encodes CASNPGYPSLPYTF.